This paragraph reports one T cell receptor beta chain. Its antigen is currently unknown. Here immunoSEQ multiplex PCR was the method, and the copy in TCRdb shows in-frame clones only, minus some. This table has 6,000 to 8,000 clones, approximately 91% appearing once. Losses at the gene ends were 3 bases for V and 6 bases for J; bases not matched to a gene: 2. Germline lookup yields CDR1 MGHRA and CDR2 YSYEKL. CDR3 length equals 15 residues. The source of the sample is a study of chemoradiotherapy in HPV16-positive cancers. Across the study: A couple of HPV16-positive patients' cells yielded candidate HPV-specific clones and common motifs.

Repertoires were sampled repeatedly during chemoradiotherapy. General study points: HPV-responsive T-cell expansion during chemoradiotherapy was linked to improved recurrence-free survival in HPV16-positive patients.

The chain recombines TRBV4-1 with TRBJ2-3; the match to TRBD2 covers 14 bases. The TCR was taken from a human donor with HPV-associated anogenital cancer. This specimen was acquired from a patient who underwent chemoradiotherapy. Here the CDR3 reads CASSQGLAGVDTQYF. As DNA, the CDR3 is TGCGCCAGCAGCCAGGGACTAGCGGGAGTGGATACGCAGTATTTT.